Included here is one T cell receptor beta chain sequence, with context. The target antigen is unknown. The data originate from a study of regulatory T cells in long-lasting Graves disease. Whole-study results and caveats: Lower TCR diversity characterized persistent Graves' patients relative to newly diagnosed patients.

Through Arm-PCR of CDR3 regions and iRepertoire HTBI primers, TCR beta libraries were built. MiXCR, run by TCRdb on the multiplex PCR reads, gives a single entry per CDR3 protein. In the table there are 400,000 to 450,000 distinct CDR3 sequences, just under 15% of which are singletons. Time point reported: newly diagnosed GD, antithyroid drugs for less than 3 months. Scientists built the TCR library using RNA that was extracted from PBMCs. CDR1 is SQVTM, CDR2 ANQGSEA, per germline. There are 15 residues in the CDR3. With 7 bases clipped from V and 2 bases from J, the junction kept 6 bases outside the gene matches. These records were also assigned to another study, of T cells in Graves' hyperthyroidism and ophthalmopathy. That work adds: HTBI primers drove first-round RT-PCR of the TCR CDR3.

This specimen consisted of peripheral blood mononuclear cells (PBMCs), obtained at new diagnosis, from a patient treated with antithyroid drugs. The chain employs TRBV29-1 and TRBJ2-3, with 13 positions matching TRBD2. This TCR was recovered from a woman between 25 and 40 years old with Graves disease. The CDR3: CSAPGTSGITDTQYF. In DNA, the CDR3 is TGCAGCGCGCCCGGGACTAGCGGGATCACAGATACGCAGTATTTT.